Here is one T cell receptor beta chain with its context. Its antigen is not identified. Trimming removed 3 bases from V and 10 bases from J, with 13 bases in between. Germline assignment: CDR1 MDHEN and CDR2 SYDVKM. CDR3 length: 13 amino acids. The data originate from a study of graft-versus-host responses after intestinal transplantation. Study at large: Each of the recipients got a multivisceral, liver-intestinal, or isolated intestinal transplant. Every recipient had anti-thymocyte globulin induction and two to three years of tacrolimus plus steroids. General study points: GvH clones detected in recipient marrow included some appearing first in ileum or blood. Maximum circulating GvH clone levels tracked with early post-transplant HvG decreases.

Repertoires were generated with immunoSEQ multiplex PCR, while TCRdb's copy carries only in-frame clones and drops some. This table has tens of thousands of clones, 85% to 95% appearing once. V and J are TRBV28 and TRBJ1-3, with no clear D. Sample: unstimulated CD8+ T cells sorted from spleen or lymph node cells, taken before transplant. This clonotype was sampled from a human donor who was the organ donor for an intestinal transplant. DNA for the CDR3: TGTGCCAGCAGTTTTGAGGGAGTAGGGACCATATATTTT. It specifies CASSFEGVGTIYF.